This is a list of T cell receptor beta chains from one sample in a study of blood T cell repertoires in COVID-19. Clones were read by immunoSEQ multiplex PCR, and TCRdb kept only the in-frame ones, dropping some. Seen here are around 130,000 clones, 75% to 90% observed once, and the top ten hold roughly 4.7%. Input material: peripheral blood. These receptors originate from a man aged 40-49 years with acute or convalescent COVID-19. Each CDR3 is given with its conserved first and last residue. A D gene is named only where the DNA matches it firmly. Size values are once, few and many counts, or a class for expanded clones, and some rows have none.

J gene | V gene | D gene | clone size | CDR3 protein | CDR3 DNA
TRBJ2-2 | TRBV19 | . | . | CATTLGSRGSPTAGELFF | TGTGCCACAACTCTCGGTTCCCGGGGAAGCCCGACGGCCGGGGAGCTGTTTTTT
TRBJ2-3 | TRBV10-3 | TRBD2 | . | CAISVGLAGTGDTQYF | TGTGCCATCAGTGTGGGGCTAGCGGGGACCGGAGATACGCAGTATTTT
TRBJ2-1 | TRBV7-9 | TRBD2 | . | CASSASNSGRWDNEQFF | TGTGCCAGCAGCGCCTCTAATAGCGGGAGGTGGGACAATGAGCAGTTCTTC
TRBJ1-3 | TRBV7-9 | . | . | CASSPSTRPGNTIYF | TGTGCCAGCAGCCCTTCCACCAGGCCTGGAAACACCATATATTTT
TRBJ1-2 | TRBV7-2 | . | once | CASSLVGRVSSGYTF | TGTGCCAGCAGCTTAGTAGGCAGGGTTAGTTCTGGCTACACCTTC
TRBJ2-5 | TRBV30 | . | once | CAWSVQGVQETQYF | TGTGCCTGGAGTGTACAGGGAGTCCAAGAGACCCAGTACTTC
TRBJ2-1 | TRBV15 | TRBD1 | . | CATSRDLGNSGTEEFF | TGTGCCACCAGCAGAGATCTTGGTAATTCTGGGACAGAGGAGTTCTTC
TRBJ1-1 | TRBV29-1 | TRBD1 | . | CSVKNEGQTVNTEAFF | TGCAGCGTTAAGAACGAGGGACAGACAGTGAACACTGAAGCTTTCTTT
TRBJ2-1 | TRBV5-5 | . | . | CASSLRGPPGDEQFF | TGTGCCAGCAGCTTACGAGGGCCCCCCGGGGATGAGCAGTTCTTC
TRBJ1-6 | TRBV2 | . | . | CASSKSTSYNSPLHF | TGTGCCAGCAGTAAGAGTACCTCCTATAATTCACCCCTCCACTTT
TRBJ2-7 | TRBV6-6 | TRBD1 | . | CASSYNRGNGEQYF | TGTGCCAGCAGTTACAACAGGGGGAACGGCGAGCAGTACTTC
TRBJ1-1 | TRBV10-2 | . | . | CASMWEAEAFF | TGCGCCAGCATGTGGGAGGCTGAAGCTTTCTTT
TRBJ2-1 | TRBV9 | TRBD2 | . | CASSTRTSGNYNEQFF | TGTGCCAGCAGCACCCGGACTAGCGGGAACTACAATGAGCAGTTCTTC
TRBJ2-1 | TRBV6-5 | TRBD2 | . | CASRRGAPGEQFF | TGTGCCAGCCGGCGGGGGGCACCGGGTGAGCAGTTCTTC
TRBJ1-2 | TRBV5-4 | TRBD1 | . | CASSPGTGGVVGDYTF | TGTGCCAGCAGCCCCGGGACAGGGGGAGTAGTTGGGGACTACACCTTC
TRBJ1-3 | TRBV4-2 | . | . | CASSQVGGTGNTIYF | TGTGCCAGCAGCCAAGTGGGGGGAACTGGAAACACCATATATTTT
TRBJ2-1 | TRBV5-1 | TRBD2 | . | CASSGVEAIAGGNNEQFF | TGCGCCAGCAGTGGGGTGGAGGCCATAGCGGGAGGTAACAATGAGCAGTTCTTC
TRBJ2-7 | TRBV5-5 | TRBD2 | . | CASSPVSLAGREQYF | TGTGCCAGCAGCCCGGTAAGCCTAGCGGGGCGGGAGCAGTACTTC
TRBJ1-6 | TRBV5-6 | TRBD1 | . | CASSFLGTGPSPLHF | TGTGCCAGCAGCTTCTTAGGGACAGGGCCTTCACCCCTCCACTTT
TRBJ2-7 | TRBV5-1 | TRBD2 | . | CASSLDGGRAYEQYF | TGCGCCAGCAGCTTGGATGGCGGGAGGGCCTACGAGCAGTACTTC
TRBJ1-3 | TRBV30 | TRBD1 | . | CAWSYPGQFPGYTIYF | TGTGCCTGGAGTTACCCGGGACAGTTCCCTGGGTACACCATATATTTT
TRBJ1-1 | TRBV24-1 | . | . | CATSDLGGEAFF | TGTGCCACCAGTGACTTGGGAGGTGAAGCTTTCTTT
TRBJ2-2 | TRBV30 | . | . | CAWSVRGREYIGELFF | TGTGCCTGGAGTGTACGGGGGAGAGAGTACATCGGGGAGCTGTTTTTT
TRBJ2-5 | TRBV6-1 | . | . | CASSYGQPKETQYF | TGTGCCAGCAGCTACGGACAACCGAAAGAGACCCAGTACTTC
TRBJ2-2 | TRBV7-9 | TRBD2 | . | CASSPPGLAGHTGELFF | TGTGCCAGCAGCCCCCCGGGACTAGCGGGTCACACCGGGGAGCTGTTTTTT
TRBJ1-4 | TRBV5-1 | . | . | CASGPTNEKLFF | TGCGCCAGCGGCCCTACTAATGAAAAACTGTTTTTT
TRBJ2-2 | TRBV7-2 | . | . | CASTSRAVDTGELFF | TGTGCCAGCACCTCTCGAGCGGTAGACACCGGGGAGCTGTTTTTT
TRBJ2-5 | TRBV5-4 | TRBD2 | . | CASSLMAGGRETQYF | TGTGCCAGCAGCTTGATGGCGGGGGGGCGCGAGACCCAGTACTTC
TRBJ1-4 | TRBV2 | . | . | CASRNRQASNEKLFF | TGTGCCAGCAGGAACCGACAGGCCTCTAATGAAAAACTGTTTTTT
TRBJ2-1 | TRBV5-1 | TRBD1 | . | CASSTLRDRGNEQFF | TGCGCCAGCAGCACCCTCCGGGACAGGGGCAATGAGCAGTTCTTC
TRBJ2-1 | TRBV7-2 | . | . | CASSLGGGLEQFF | TGTGCCAGCAGCTTAGGGGGGGGCTTAGAGCAGTTCTTC
TRBJ2-7 | TRBV7-8 | TRBD2 | . | CASSLVLAGSYEQYF | TGTGCCAGCAGCTTAGTACTAGCGGGCTCCTACGAGCAGTACTTC
TRBJ1-1 | TRBV6-5 | TRBD1 | . | CATGTGSMNTEAFF | TGTGCCACAGGGACAGGGTCCATGAACACTGAAGCTTTCTTT
TRBJ1-4 | TRBV19 | TRBD1 | . | CASSFPGTELFF | TGTGCCAGTAGTTTTCCCGGGACAGAACTGTTTTTT
TRBJ1-1 | TRBV5-5 | TRBD1 | . | CASRPTGTVNTEAFF | TGTGCCAGCAGGCCGACCGGGACAGTGAACACTGAAGCTTTCTTT
TRBJ1-5 | TRBV7-8 | TRBD1 | . | CASRPGTGGGQPQHF | TGTGCCAGCAGGCCCGGGACAGGGGGCGGTCAGCCCCAGCATTTT
TRBJ2-5 | TRBV18 | TRBD1 | . | CASSPGTGSQETQYF | TGTGCCAGCTCGCCCGGGACAGGGTCGCAAGAGACCCAGTACTTC
TRBJ1-2 | TRBV10-1 | TRBD1 | . | CASSGGDRGGNYGYTF | TGCGCCAGCAGTGGGGGAGACAGGGGCGGAAACTATGGCTACACCTTC
TRBJ1-3 | TRBV5-1 | TRBD1 | . | CASSFDRVNTIYF | TGCGCCAGCAGCTTCGACAGGGTAAACACCATATATTTT
TRBJ2-5 | TRBV2 | TRBD1 | . | CASSRDRGFEETQYF | TGTGCCAGCAGTCGGGACAGAGGATTTGAGGAGACCCAGTACTTC
TRBJ2-7 | TRBV18 | TRBD1 | few | CASSYGTGGYEQYF | TGTGCCAGCTCTTACGGGACAGGGGGATACGAGCAGTACTTC
TRBJ2-5 | TRBV2 | TRBD1 | . | CASSLEQGIETQYF | TGTGCCAGCAGCCTAGAACAGGGGATTGAGACCCAGTACTTC
TRBJ1-2 | TRBV15 | . | . | CATSRGSGTAGRGYTF | TGTGCCACCAGCAGAGGTTCTGGGACTGCCGGGCGAGGCTACACCTTC
TRBJ2-7 | TRBV6-1 | TRBD2 | . | CASALAGSYEQYF | TGTGCCAGCGCTCTAGCGGGTTCCTACGAGCAGTACTTC
TRBJ2-1 | TRBV11-2 | . | . | CASSSITWSEQFF | TGTGCCAGCAGCTCCATAACCTGGAGTGAGCAGTTCTTC
TRBJ2-1 | TRBV19 | TRBD2 | once | CASSRTSGGNEQFF | TGTGCCAGTAGTAGGACTAGCGGGGGGAATGAGCAGTTCTTC
TRBJ2-7 | TRBV11-3 | . | . | CASSIEAGEQYF | TGTGCCAGCAGCATAGAGGCGGGAGAGCAGTACTTC
TRBJ1-5 | TRBV5-6 | TRBD1 | . | CASSLRTGTGENQPQHF | TGTGCCAGCAGCTTGCGCACCGGGACAGGGGAGAATCAGCCCCAGCATTTT
TRBJ2-1 | TRBV6-6 | . | . | CARLRAGSYNEQFF | TGTGCCAGATTAAGAGCGGGTTCATACAATGAGCAGTTCTTC
TRBJ2-7 | TRBV4-1 | . | once | CASSQAGDSNLRGQYF | TGCGCCAGCAGCCAAGCGGGGGACAGCAACCTACGAGGGCAGTACTTC
TRBJ1-4 | TRBV2 | . | . | CASSARREGWEKLFF | TGTGCCAGCAGTGCCCGCAGGGAAGGGTGGGAAAAACTGTTTTTT
TRBJ1-5 | TRBV10-1 | . | . | CASSGSPHYSNQPQHF | TGCGCCAGCAGTGGTAGTCCACACTATAGCAATCAGCCCCAGCATTTT
TRBJ2-7 | TRBV10-1 | . | few | CASGTNSYEQYF | TGCGCCAGCGGGACAAACTCCTACGAGCAGTACTTC
TRBJ2-5 | TRBV6-5 | . | . | CASSYYASSETQYF | TGTGCCAGCAGTTACTACGCTAGCTCCGAGACCCAGTACTTC
TRBJ2-3 | TRBV10-3 | TRBD2 | . | CAISERTSGYTDTQYF | TGTGCCATCAGTGAGAGGACTAGCGGATACACAGATACGCAGTATTTT